The rows below give T cell receptor beta chains drawn from one sample of a study of cytomegalovirus exposure and HLA in healthy donors. Produced via immunoSEQ multiplex PCR; TCRdb's table is partial and in-frame only. The data contain around 110,000 clones, roughly 87% of them singletons. Source material: PBMCs. These receptors all come from a man under 40 in good health and CMV-seropositive. Both conserved end residues are part of each CDR3. The order of the fields is CDR3 DNA, CDR3 protein, clone size, V gene, J gene, D gene. The D gene is left open where the match is weak. Clone size is not always given. Where it is, it says once, few, many or a class for expanded clones.

cdr3_nt: TGTGCCGTCGCGAGTACAGGTGCACATACAGGATACACCGGGGAGCTGTTTTTT; cdr3_aa: CAVASTGAHTGYTGELFF; clone_size: NA; v_call: TRBV10-3; j_call: TRBJ2-2; d_call: NA
cdr3_nt: TGTGCCTGGAGACAGGTTTCGGGGGGTGGCTACACCTTC; cdr3_aa: CAWRQVSGGGYTF; clone_size: NA; v_call: TRBV7-2; j_call: TRBJ1-2; d_call: NA
cdr3_nt: TGTGCCTGGAGTCCGATCCAGGGTGGTGAGCAGTACTTC; cdr3_aa: CAWSPIQGGEQYF; clone_size: NA; v_call: TRBV30; j_call: TRBJ2-7; d_call: NA
cdr3_nt: TGCGCCAGCAGTCAATCGCCCCAGGGGGACCACGAGCAGTACTTC; cdr3_aa: CASSQSPQGDHEQYF; clone_size: NA; v_call: TRBV23-1; j_call: TRBJ2-7; d_call: TRBD1
cdr3_nt: TGTGCCAGCAGCTTATTGGCTCCATTGACGAACACCGGGGAGCTGTTTTTT; cdr3_aa: CASSLLAPLTNTGELFF; clone_size: few; v_call: TRBV7-9; j_call: TRBJ2-2; d_call: NA
cdr3_nt: TGTGCCAGCAGTGGCGAGGGAGGCCCGGAGCCCCAGCATTTT; cdr3_aa: CASSGEGGPEPQHF; clone_size: NA; v_call: TRBV2; j_call: TRBJ1-5; d_call: NA
cdr3_nt: TGCGCCAGCAGCCAAGATCGGGTGACAGATACGCAGTATTTT; cdr3_aa: CASSQDRVTDTQYF; clone_size: few; v_call: TRBV4-1; j_call: TRBJ2-3; d_call: NA
cdr3_nt: TGTGCCAGCAGTGCACTTGCGGGGGGGCCGTCTGACAATGAGCAGTTCTTC; cdr3_aa: CASSALAGGPSDNEQFF; clone_size: NA; v_call: TRBV6-4; j_call: TRBJ2-1; d_call: TRBD2
cdr3_nt: TGTGCTAGTGGTTTGGACAGGCTAAACGAAAAACTGTTTTTT; cdr3_aa: CASGLDRLNEKLFF; clone_size: NA; v_call: TRBV12-5; j_call: TRBJ1-4; d_call: NA
cdr3_nt: TGTTCCAGCGATCCAGGGGATCGGAACACCATATATTTT; cdr3_aa: CSSDPGDRNTIYF; clone_size: NA; v_call: TRBV7-9; j_call: TRBJ1-3; d_call: NA